The 2 T cell receptor beta chains in this list originate from one sample, sequenced in a study of blood T cell repertoires in COVID-19. Repertoires were generated with immunoSEQ multiplex PCR, while TCRdb's copy carries only in-frame clones and drops some. The data show more than 90,000 clones, with 86% seen just once and about 4.5% held by the top ten. The sequenced sample was peripheral blood. Receptors were obtained from a man between 40 and 49 years old with acute or convalescent COVID-19.

The chain couples TRBV4-2 to TRBJ1-2; maybe TRBD1 (5 bases). The CDR3 consists of 15 residues. The V end was cut by 3 bases, the J end by 4 bases, with 15 bases between. Per germline, CDR1 LGHNA and CDR2 YNFKEQ. Here the CDR3 DNA reads TGTGCCAGCAGCCAGGGGGGGGATAGAGTCTATGGCTACACCTTC. Protein product: CASSQGGDRVYGYTF.

The chain employs TRBV5-1 and TRBJ2-1; TRBD1 matches 7 bases. Trimming removed 4 bases from V and 3 bases from J; junction bases left unmatched: 7. Germline CDR1 and CDR2: SGHRS and YFSETQ. The CDR3 runs 15 residues. In DNA, the CDR3 is TGCGCCAGCAGCCTAGGGACAGACAGCTACAATGAGCAGTTCTTC. It is translated as CASSLGTDSYNEQFF.